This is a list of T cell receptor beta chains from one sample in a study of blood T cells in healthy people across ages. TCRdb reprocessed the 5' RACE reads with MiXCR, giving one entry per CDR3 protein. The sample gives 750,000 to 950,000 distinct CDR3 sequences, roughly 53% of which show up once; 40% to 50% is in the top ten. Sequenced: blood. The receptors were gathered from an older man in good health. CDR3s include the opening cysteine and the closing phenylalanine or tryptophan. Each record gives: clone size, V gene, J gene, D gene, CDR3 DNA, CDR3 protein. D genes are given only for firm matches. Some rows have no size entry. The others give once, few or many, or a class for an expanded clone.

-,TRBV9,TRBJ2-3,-,TGTGCCAGCAGGGAGGGGGCGGCAGATACGCAGTATTTT,CASREGAADTQYF
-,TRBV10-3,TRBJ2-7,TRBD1,TGTGCCATCAGGACAGGGCTAACCTACGAGCAGTACTTC,CAIRTGLTYEQYF
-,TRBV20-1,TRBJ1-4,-,TGCAGTGCTAGAGCAGACAGGACCACTAATGAAAAACTGTTTTTT,CSARADRTTNEKLFF
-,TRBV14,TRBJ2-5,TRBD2,TGTGCCAGCAGCCAAGATATTGGCGGGAGGGCCCGTGGGGAGACCCAGTACTTC,CASSQDIGGRARGETQYF
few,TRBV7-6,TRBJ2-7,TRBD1,TGTGCCACCCAGGACAGGGGCGGACACGAGCAGTACTTC,CATQDRGGHEQYF
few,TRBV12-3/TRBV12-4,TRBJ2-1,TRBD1,TGTGCCAGCAGGACTCGGGGACAGGGTTGGGTCAATGAGCAGTTCTTC,CASRTRGQGWVNEQFF
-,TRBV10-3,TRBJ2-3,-,TGTGCCATCAGAACCACAGATACGCAGTATTTT,CAIRTTDTQYF
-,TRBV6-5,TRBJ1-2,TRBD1,TGTGCCAGCAGTTACTCGGAGGGACAGAGCTATGGCTACACCTTC,CASSYSEGQSYGYTF
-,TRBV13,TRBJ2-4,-,TGTGCCAGCAGCCCCCGTGGACAGAGCTTAGCCAAAAACATTCAGTACTTC,CASSPRGQSLAKNIQYF
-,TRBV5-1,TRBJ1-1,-,TGCGCCAGCAGCTCTACGTGGGGGGCTGAAGCTTTCTTT,CASSSTWGAEAFF
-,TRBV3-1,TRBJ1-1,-,TGTGCCAGCAGCTTAAAGTTCCTGAACACTGAAGCTTTCTTT,CASSLKFLNTEAFF
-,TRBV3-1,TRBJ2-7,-,TGTGCCAGCAGCCACCATGCATCGCGCGGCGGCGAGCAGTACTTC,CASSHHASRGGEQYF
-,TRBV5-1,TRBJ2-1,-,TGCGCCAGCAGTTACAGGGGACTATTCACCACCTATGAGCAGTTCTTC,CASSYRGLFTTYEQFF
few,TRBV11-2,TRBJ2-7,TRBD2,TGTGCCAGCAGCTTGGAGAGGACTAGCGGGAGAGGCGAGCAGTACTTC,CASSLERTSGRGEQYF
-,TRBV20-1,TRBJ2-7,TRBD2,TGCAGTGCTCCATTAGCGGGGTCCTCCTACGAGCAGTACTTC,CSAPLAGSSYEQYF
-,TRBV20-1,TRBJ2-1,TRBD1,TGCAGTGCTAGAATCCCGCCGGGACAGGGGGCTGGCAATGAGCAGTTCTTC,CSARIPPGQGAGNEQFF